Below, 10 T cell receptor beta chains from the same sample are listed, as sequenced in a study of T cell repertoires in cytomegalovirus infection. TCRdb itself ran the reads through MiXCR, one entry per CDR3 protein. The data contain under 600,000 distinct CDR3 sequences, approximately 15% of them singletons. Sequencing was performed on CD8+ T cells from PBMCs. These receptors all come from a human donor in good health (CMV status not recorded). Some clones in this sample may be carry-over from other donors' samples.

With respect to this clonotype: Because it lacks the conserved phenylalanine or tryptophan at the end, this CDR3 is likely a read error. The chain joins TRBV5-6 to TRBJ2-7; the D gene could be TRBD1 or TRBD2 (6 bases each). The CDR3 is made up of 16 amino acids. Looked up from germline, CDR1 is SGHDT and CDR2 is YYEEEE. V lost 4 bases to trimming and J lost 1 base, with 18 bases between them. The CDR3: CASSPKGRGDSYEQYL. CDR3 DNA sequence: TGTGCCAGCAGCCCCAAGGGAAGGGGGGATTCCTACGAGCAGTACTTA.

This clonotype appeared many times. This chain links TRBV10-3 with TRBJ1-5; 9 bases line up with TRBD1. J gave up 4 bases and V 0 bases, and 7 bases lay outside the gene matches. The CDR3 totals 17 residues. Germline lookup yields CDR1 ENHRY and CDR2 SYGVKD. The CDR3, as DNA: TGTGCCATCAGTGAGTCTTCCGGGACAGGGCGTAATCAGCCCCAGCATTTT. It translates to CAISESSGTGRNQPQHF.

V gene TRBV7-8 combines with J gene TRBJ1-1, with 8 positions matching TRBD1. Germline V lookup: CDR1 SGHVS, CDR2 FQNEAQ. This CDR3 has 20 residues. After removal of 3 bases from V and 4 bases from J, the junction contained 22 bases not matched to a gene. The CDR3 sequence: CASSFQAHILSPTGGTEAFF. CDR3 nucleotide sequence: TGTGCCAGCAGCTTTCAGGCACATATTTTATCCCCAACAGGGGGCACTGAAGCTTTCTTT. Complete variable domain (other parts from reference TRBV7-8 and TRBJ1-1): GAGVSQSPRYKVAKRGQDVALRCDPISGHVSLFWYQQALGQGPEFLTYFQNEAQLDKSGLPSDRFFAERPEGSVSTLKIQRTQQEDSAVYLCASSFQAHILSPTGGTEAFFGQGTRLTVV.

This clonotype has a count of ten or more. The chain uses TRBV19 and TRBJ1-1, with a possible D match to TRBD1 (5 bases). The V gene's germline CDR1 is LNHDA and CDR2 SQIVND (reference sequence). V lost 7 bases to trimming and J lost 6 bases, with 18 bases between them. The CDR3 is 14 residues long. This chain's CDR3 is CASIKLGTIAEAFF. CDR3 nucleotide sequence: TGTGCCAGTATTAAATTAGGGACTATCGCTGAAGCTTTCTTT.

In this sample, this clonotype turned up many times. The gene calls are TRBV7-9 and TRBJ2-1; D may be TRBD1 (6 bases). The V gene's germline CDR1 is SEHNR and CDR2 FQNEAQ (reference sequence). This CDR3 comprises 15 residues. Trimming shortened V by 3 bases and J by 5 bases, and 14 bases separated the two germline ends. The CDR3 DNA follows: TGTGCCAGCAGCTTTTCACAGGGCCTTAACAATGAGCAGTTCTTC. It specifies CASSFSQGLNNEQFF.

This clonotype occurred many times. V and J are TRBV11-2 and TRBJ1-2, with D possibly being TRBD1 (6 bases). The germline gives CDR1 SGHAT, CDR2 FQNNGV. This CDR3 region has 16 residues. Trimming shortened V by 1 base and J by 4 bases, and 16 bases separated the two germline ends. CDR3 DNA: TGTGCCAGCAGCTTAGGTCCCGCAGGGGACCTCTATGGCTACACCTTC. Amino acids: CASSLGPAGDLYGYTF.

As concerns this clonotype: A much more abundant neighbour one base away suggests this may be a read error. The chain carries TRBV6-2 or TRBV6-3 and TRBJ2-1; 7 bases fit TRBD1. The junction had 8 bases not matched to a gene; V was cut back by 8 bases and J by 7 bases. The length of the CDR3 is 13 residues. Germline V CDR1 and CDR2: MNHEY, SVGEGT. The CDR3 reads CASGSRQGNEQFF. CDR3 sequence (DNA): TGTGCCAGCGGTTCTCGACAGGGTAATGAGCAGTTCTTC.

This clonotype occurred a few times. The chain joins TRBV27 to TRBJ2-1; D gene ambiguous. The CDR3 is made up of 17 amino acids. Germline-derived CDR1 and CDR2 are MNHEY and SMNVEV (reference sequence). The V gene lost 9 bases and the J gene lost 8 bases, with 29 bases spanning the gap. The CDR3 region has the DNA TGTGCCAGTAGTAGTTTGAGGACGCGGATCCCCGTGCATGAGCAGTTCTTC. It translates to CASSSLRTRIPVHEQFF.

There are many counts of this clonotype. This chain uses TRBV5-1 with TRBJ1-2; D call uncertain. The CDR3 sequence is 11 residues long. V dropped 6 bases and J dropped 6 bases, with 9 bases sitting between them. The germline gives CDR1 SGHRS, CDR2 YFSETQ. The CDR3: CASKVGNGYTF. For the CDR3, the DNA is TGCGCCAGCAAGGTGGGGAATGGCTACACCTTC.

The chain uses TRBV5-5 and TRBJ1-2, with D uncertain. From germline, CDR1 is SGHKS and CDR2 YYEKEE (reference sequence). The CDR3 totals 15 residues. V lost 2 bases and J 4 bases, leaving 15 bases between the germline ends. CDR3 residues: CASSLLGSGSYGYTF. In DNA form, the CDR3 reads TGTGCCAGCAGCTTACTCGGGTCGGGATCCTATGGCTACACCTTC.